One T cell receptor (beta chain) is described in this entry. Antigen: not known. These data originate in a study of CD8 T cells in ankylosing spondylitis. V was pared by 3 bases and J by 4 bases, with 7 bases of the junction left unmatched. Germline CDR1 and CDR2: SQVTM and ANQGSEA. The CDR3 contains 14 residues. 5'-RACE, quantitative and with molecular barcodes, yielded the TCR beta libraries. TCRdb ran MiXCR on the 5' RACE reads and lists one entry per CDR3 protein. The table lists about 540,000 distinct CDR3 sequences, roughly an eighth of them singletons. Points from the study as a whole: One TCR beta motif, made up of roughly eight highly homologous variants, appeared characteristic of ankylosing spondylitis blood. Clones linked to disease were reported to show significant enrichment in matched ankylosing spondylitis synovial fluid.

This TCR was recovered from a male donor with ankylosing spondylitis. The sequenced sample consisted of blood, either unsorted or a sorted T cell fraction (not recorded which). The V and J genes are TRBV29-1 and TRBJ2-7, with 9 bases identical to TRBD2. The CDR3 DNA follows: TGCAGCGTTGAGGTTGCGGGAGGGAGTTACGAGCAGTACTTC. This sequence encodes CSVEVAGGSYEQYF.